This TCR beta chain is drawn from a study of CD8+CD57+ T cells in acquired aplastic anemia. Study-level points and caveats: Patients and controls shared over 25 CD8+ CDR3 sequences. Between patients and controls, CD8+ Simpson's diversity did not vary significantly.

Patients picked for sequencing had shown CD8+CD57+ cell expansion detected by flow cytometry. This clonotype was seen a single time. Its matching antigen is unknown. V lost 10 bases and J lost 0, with 15 bases in between. Germline V CDR1 and CDR2: LNHDA, SQIVND (reference sequence). This CDR3 has 14 amino acids. CDR3 and TCR beta VDJ profiling relied on genomic DNA as the template. MiXCR, applied by TCRdb to the reads, yields one record per CDR3 protein. The sample consists of roughly 190,000 distinct CDR3 sequences, 48% of them appearing once. The TCR sequence derives from a human donor with aplastic anemia. The rearrangement uses TRBV19 and TRBJ1-1, with D possibly matching TRBD1 (5 bases). Sequencing was performed on sorted CD4+, CD8+, or CD8+CD57+ T cells (not recorded which) from PBMCs. The CDR3 loop reads CATSWGEVNTEAFF. CDR3 nucleotide sequence: TGTGCCACCAGTTGGGGGGAAGTGAACACTGAAGCTTTCTTT.